The rows below give T cell receptor beta chains drawn from one sample of a study of blood T cells in healthy people across ages. MiXCR was run by TCRdb on the 5' RACE reads, yielding one entry per CDR3 protein. The sample records around 900,000 distinct CDR3 sequences, 45% to 60% being singletons. Sequencing was done on a sample of blood. These receptors were taken from a woman aged 55-69 years in good health. CDR3s include the opening cysteine and the closing phenylalanine or tryptophan. A D gene is named only where the DNA matches it firmly. Expanded clones are given a class, and other clones once, few, many or no size at all.

clone_size	d_call	v_call	j_call	cdr3_nt	cdr3_aa
once	NA	TRBV12-3/TRBV12-4	TRBJ2-3	TGTGCCAGCAGATTAAGACCAGATACGCAGTATTTT	CASRLRPDTQYF
NA	NA	TRBV28	TRBJ2-5	TGTGCCAGCAGGTCCTCACTTATTGCCTATAACCAAGAGACCCAGTACTTC	CASRSSLIAYNQETQYF
NA	TRBD2	TRBV12-3/TRBV12-4	TRBJ2-7	TGTGCCAGCAGTTCGAGTGGGACTAGCGGGCTCTACGAGCAGTACTTC	CASSSSGTSGLYEQYF
once	NA	TRBV18	TRBJ1-2	TGTGCCAGCTCACTCGGAGGTGGGGGAGAGATTTACGGCTACACCTTC	CASSLGGGGEIYGYTF
NA	TRBD2	TRBV7-2	TRBJ2-3	TGTGCCAGCAGCTACCTCCCTGCGGGAGGAGCAGATACGCAGTATTTT	CASSYLPAGGADTQYF
few	TRBD1	TRBV20-1	TRBJ1-4	TGCAGTGCCCGAGACAGGGCGATTGGTGAAAAACTGTTTTTT	CSARDRAIGEKLFF
NA	NA	TRBV7-2	TRBJ1-2	TGTGCCAGCAGCTCTCAGGGTTCTGGCTACACCTTC	CASSSQGSGYTF
NA	NA	TRBV27	TRBJ2-3	TGTGCCAGCAGTCGGACTCGGGGGAGCACAGATACGCAGTATTTT	CASSRTRGSTDTQYF
NA	NA	TRBV7-2	TRBJ2-7	TGTGCCAGCAAGAAAAACAGGGCGAGGTCCTACGAGCAGTACTTC	CASKKNRARSYEQYF
NA	TRBD1	TRBV11-2	TRBJ2-7	TGTGCCAGCAGCCGCTCCGGGACAGTGAGCTCCTACGAGCAGTACTTC	CASSRSGTVSSYEQYF
few	NA	TRBV28	TRBJ2-5	TGTGCCAGCAGGGGGGGCAGGGGGACTTGGAAAGAGACCCAGTACTTC	CASRGGRGTWKETQYF
NA	NA	TRBV12-3/TRBV12-4	TRBJ1-6	TGTGCCAGCAGTTTTACAGGGTTTGGCTCCCTCCACTTT	CASSFTGFGSLHF
few	NA	TRBV14	TRBJ2-5	TGTGCCAGCAGTCCGGTCGGTCGGCAGACCCAGTACTTC	CASSPVGRQTQYF
NA	TRBD2	TRBV6-5	TRBJ2-7	TGTGCCAGCAGTTCCGTAGCGGGAGCCTCCTACGAGCAGTACTTC	CASSSVAGASYEQYF
once	NA	TRBV6-2/TRBV6-3	TRBJ2-3	TGTGCCAGCACCCGCCAACGGAGGTTGTCTACGCAGTATTTT	CASTRQRRLSTQYF
NA	TRBD2	TRBV20-1	TRBJ2-3	TGCAGTGCTAGGGCGTCCGGGAGGGTCGGTAATACGCAGTATTTT	CSARASGRVGNTQYF
once	NA	TRBV12-3/TRBV12-4	TRBJ1-5	TGTGCCAGCACCCAAGGACAAACGAAGGATCAGCCCCAGCATTTT	CASTQGQTKDQPQHF
few	NA	TRBV3-1	TRBJ2-1	TGTGCCAGCCAGAACAGGGTAAACAATGAGCAGTTCTTC	CASQNRVNNEQFF
NA	NA	TRBV12-3/TRBV12-4	TRBJ1-5	TGTGCCAGCACCACCAGGGATAGCAATCAGCCCCAGCATTTT	CASTTRDSNQPQHF
few	NA	TRBV20-1	TRBJ2-1	TGCAGTGCTGCCCTCGGCCAACAGTTCTTC	CSAALGQQFF
few	TRBD1	TRBV27	TRBJ2-5	TGTGCCAGCAGTTCCGGGACAGGCCCGGGGGAGCAGTACTTC	CASSSGTGPGEQYF
NA	NA	TRBV27	TRBJ2-7	TGTGCCAGCAGTCCGACCAGGGTCGGGGGTTACTACGAGCAGTACTTC	CASSPTRVGGYYEQYF